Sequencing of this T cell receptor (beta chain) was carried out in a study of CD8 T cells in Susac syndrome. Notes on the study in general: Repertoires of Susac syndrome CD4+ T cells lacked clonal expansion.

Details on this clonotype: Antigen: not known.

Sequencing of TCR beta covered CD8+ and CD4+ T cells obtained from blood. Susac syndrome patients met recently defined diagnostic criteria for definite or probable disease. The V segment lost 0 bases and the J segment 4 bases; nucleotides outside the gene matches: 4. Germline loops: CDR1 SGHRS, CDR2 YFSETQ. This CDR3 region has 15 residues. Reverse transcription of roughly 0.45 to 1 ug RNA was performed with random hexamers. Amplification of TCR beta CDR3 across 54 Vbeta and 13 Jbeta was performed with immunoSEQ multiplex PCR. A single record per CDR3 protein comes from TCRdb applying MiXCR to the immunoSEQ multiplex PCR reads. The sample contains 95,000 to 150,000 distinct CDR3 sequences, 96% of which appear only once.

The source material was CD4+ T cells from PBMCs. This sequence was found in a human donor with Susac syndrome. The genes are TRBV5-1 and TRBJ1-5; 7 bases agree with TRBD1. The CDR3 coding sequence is TGCGCCAGCAGCTTGGCCGGGACAGAGAATCAGCCCCAGCATTTT. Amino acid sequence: CASSLAGTENQPQHF.